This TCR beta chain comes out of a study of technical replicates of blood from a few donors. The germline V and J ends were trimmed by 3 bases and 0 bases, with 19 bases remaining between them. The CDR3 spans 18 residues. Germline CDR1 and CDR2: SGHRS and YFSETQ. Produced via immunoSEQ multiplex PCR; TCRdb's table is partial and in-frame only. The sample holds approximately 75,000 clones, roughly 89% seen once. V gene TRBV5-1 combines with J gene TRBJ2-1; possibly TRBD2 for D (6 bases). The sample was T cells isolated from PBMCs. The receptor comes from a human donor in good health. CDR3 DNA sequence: TGCGCCAGCAGCTCTGGTCCGGGGCAGACTAGCTCCTACAATGAGCAGTTCTTC. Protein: CASSSGPGQTSSYNEQFF.